This entry lists 17 T cell receptor beta chains sequenced from one sample in a study of shared clonotypes between healthy human individuals. Profiled with immunoSEQ multiplex PCR; TCRdb holds only in-frame clones, not every one. Of about 530,000 clones listed, about 96% are singletons. The sample taken for sequencing was naive CD4+ T cells sorted from blood. The sample's subset: CD45RA+ positively selected. These receptor sequences come from a woman aged 30 to 39 in good health.

The chain combines TRBV5-4 with TRBJ2-5, with D tentatively TRBD2 (7 bases). The CDR3 is 17 residues long. V gave up 3 bases and J gave up 4 bases, with 22 bases separating them. Germline V lookup: CDR1 SGHNT, CDR2 YYREEE (reference sequence). The CDR3 is CASSWGLPGGTGETQYF. For the CDR3, the DNA is TGTGCCAGCAGCTGGGGGCTGCCGGGAGGTACTGGAGAGACCCAGTACTTC. The complete variable domain, with remaining parts taken from reference TRBV5-4 and TRBJ2-5, reads ETGVTQSPTHLIKTRGQQVTLRCSSQSGHNTVSWYQQALGQGPQFIFQYYREEENGRGNFPPRFSGLQFPNYSSELNVNALELDDSALYLCASSWGLPGGTGETQYFGPGTRLLVL.

The chain uses TRBV11-1 and TRBJ2-7, with 8 positions matching TRBD2. Germline-derived CDR1 and CDR2 are SGHAT and FQDESV (reference sequence). The V and J ends lost 3 bases and 5 bases, in that order; junction bases with no gene match: 6. The CDR3 is 14 residues long. The CDR3 region is CASSLDREGNEQYF. The DNA of the CDR3 is TGTGCCAGCAGCTTGGACCGGGAGGGAAACGAGCAGTACTTC.

The CDR3, as DNA: TGTGCCAGCCTAAGTGGAAGCTCCTACAATGAGCAGTTCTTC. Translated: CASLSGSSYNEQFF. The rearrangement uses TRBV6-6 and TRBJ2-1, with D uncertain. This CDR3 has 14 amino acids. Per germline, CDR1 MNHNY and CDR2 SVGAGI (reference sequence). V was cut by 8 bases and J by 0 bases, with 11 bases left in between.

V gene TRBV13 combines with J gene TRBJ2-2; 9 nucleotides line up with TRBD2. The length of the CDR3 is 16 residues. The trim removed 2 bases at V and 5 bases at J, leaving 6 bases unmatched. Germline assignment: CDR1 PRHDT and CDR2 FYEKMQ (reference sequence). The chain's CDR3 is CASSLIPSGITGELFF. The CDR3 DNA reads as TGTGCCAGCAGCTTAATTCCTAGCGGGATAACCGGGGAGCTGTTTTTT.

The chain recombines TRBV4-2 with TRBJ2-2; D is uncertain. Germline-derived CDR1 and CDR2 are LGHNA and YNFKEQ. This CDR3 contains 14 residues. The V and J ends lost 0 bases and 2 bases respectively, with 4 bases between them. CDR3 sequence reads: CASSQEGNTGELFF. CDR3 nucleotide sequence: TGTGCCAGCAGCCAAGAGGGAAACACCGGGGAGCTGTTTTTT.

This chain uses TRBV13 with TRBJ1-5, with 7 bases fitting TRBD1. CDR3 size: 15 residues. In germline, CDR1 is PRHDT, CDR2 FYEKMQ (reference sequence). V shed 3 bases and J 4 bases; nucleotides not matched to a gene: 6. As DNA, the CDR3 is TGTGCCAGCAGCTTGGGGACAGTGACGAATCAGCCCCAGCATTTT. It encodes CASSLGTVTNQPQHF.

The chain has TRBV18 and TRBJ1-4, with D tentatively TRBD1 (6 bases). Germline CDR1 KGHSH, CDR2 LQKENI. Trimming stripped 0 bases from V and 5 bases from J, with 10 bases between. This CDR3 contains 15 residues. The CDR3 DNA reads as TGTGCCAGCTCACCACCCGGGACACAGAATGAAAAACTGTTTTTT. This gives the protein CASSPPGTQNEKLFF. The complete variable domain, with remaining parts taken from reference TRBV18 and TRBJ1-4, reads NAGVMQNPRHLVRRRGQEARLRCSPMKGHSHVYWYRQLPEEGLKFMVYLQKENIIDESGMPKERFSAEFPKEGPSILRIQQVVRGDSAAYFCASSPPGTQNEKLFFGSGTQLSVL.

The gene calls are TRBV6-4 and TRBJ2-7; 13 bases align to TRBD2. V dropped 6 bases and J dropped 6; count of bases not matched to a gene: 11. CDR3 length: 16 residues. From germline, CDR1 is MRHNA and CDR2 SNTAGT. CDR3 DNA sequence: TGTGCCAGCAGCGGACTAGCGGGAGTCAGGTCGTCCGAGCAGTACTTC. Translation: CASSGLAGVRSSEQYF.

In its sample, this clone was seen once. This sequence joins TRBV5-5 and TRBJ1-1; D unclear. Deletions cut 3 bases from V and 5 bases from J, with 14 bases between. Germline V gives CDR1 SGHKS, CDR2 YYEKEE (reference sequence). The CDR3 consists of 14 residues. The CDR3 bases are TGTGCCAGCAGCTCGGCCCTCCTCAAGACTGAAGCTTTCTTT. Translated, it gives CASSSALLKTEAFF.

This chain joins TRBV28 and TRBJ1-2, with D hard to call. The CDR3 length is 11 residues. Germline CDR1 is MDHEN and CDR2 is SYDVKM. V gave up 10 bases and J gave up 1 base, with 7 bases separating them. The CDR3 sequence is CATQSNYGYTF. As DNA, the CDR3 is TGTGCCACCCAGAGTAACTATGGCTACACCTTC.

The chain employs TRBV4-1 and TRBJ2-2; D is unclear. V lost 0 bases, J lost 5 bases, and 7 bases lay in between. CDR1 MGHRA and CDR2 YSYEKL come from the germline V gene. The CDR3 sequence is 14 residues long. The CDR3 loop reads CASSQDLGTGELFF. CDR3 nucleotide sequence: TGCGCCAGCAGCCAAGATCTAGGGACCGGGGAGCTGTTTTTT.

The chain is built from TRBV19 and TRBJ2-5; 10 nucleotides agree with TRBD2. The DNA end is more similar to TRBJ2-7, so the J call may be wrong. Germline V lookup: CDR1 LNHDA, CDR2 SQIVND (reference sequence). The CDR3 has 15 residues. The CDR3 protein is CASSIELAGAYEQYF. The CDR3 DNA follows: TGTGCCAGTAGTATTGAGCTAGCGGGAGCCTACGAGCAGTACTTC.

The chain links TRBV27 to TRBJ1-2; TRBD1 aligns across 8 bases. Germline V lookup: CDR1 MNHEY, CDR2 SMNVEV (reference sequence). Unmatched junction bases numbered 4, after V lost 4 bases and J lost 6 bases. CDR3 length equals 13 residues. The CDR3 DNA reads as TGTGCCAGCAGTTCGACAGGGGTAAATGGCTACACCTTC. It codes for CASSSTGVNGYTF.

The rearrangement links TRBV5-1 to TRBJ1-2; 10 bases fit TRBD1. The V and J ends lost 7 bases and 2 bases, in that order; junction bases with no gene match: 11. The length of the CDR3 is 16 residues. Germline CDR1 is SGHRS and CDR2 is YFSETQ. The CDR3 loop reads CASLPGTGVGNYGYTF. The CDR3 DNA reads TGCGCCAGCTTACCCGGGACAGGGGTTGGGAACTATGGCTACACCTTC. Full variable domain (missing parts from reference TRBV5-1 and TRBJ1-2): KAGVTQTPRYLIKTRGQQVTLSCSPISGHRSVSWYQQTPGQGLQFLFEYFSETQRNKGNFPGRFSGRQFSNSRSEMNVSTLELGDSALYLCASLPGTGVGNYGYTFGSGTRLTVV.

CDR3 residues: CASSPSSASGLGTEAFF. In DNA, the CDR3 is TGTGCCAGCTCACCATCTTCGGCCTCAGGGCTGGGGACTGAAGCTTTCTTT. The chain couples TRBV18 to TRBJ1-1; TRBD1 is a possible D gene (5 bases). Germline assignment: CDR1 KGHSH and CDR2 LQKENI. V dropped 2 bases and J dropped 5 bases, with 21 bases sitting between them. CDR3 length: 17 amino acids.

The chain joins TRBV19 to TRBJ2-3; TRBD1 matches 9 bases. The CDR3 consists of 19 residues. Germline V lookup: CDR1 LNHDA, CDR2 SQIVND (reference sequence). V shed 0 bases and J 6 bases; nucleotides not matched to a gene: 16. The CDR3 is CASSIDAPGGTGISDTQYF. DNA of the CDR3: TGTGCCAGTAGTATAGATGCGCCCGGAGGGACAGGGATTTCGGATACGCAGTATTTT.

The V gene is TRBV7-9, the J gene TRBJ1-2; no clear D. The CDR3 runs 15 residues. V lost 4 bases and J 6 bases, leaving 18 bases between the germline ends. Germline assignment: CDR1 SEHNR and CDR2 FQNEAQ (reference sequence). Written as DNA, the CDR3 is TGTGCCAGCAGCTCTCCTCCGGTAATAGGACATGGCTACACCTTC. This translates into CASSSPPVIGHGYTF.